These T cell receptor beta chains were read from a single sample in a study of cytomegalovirus exposure and HLA in healthy donors. The table came from immunoSEQ multiplex PCR; TCRdb's copy has only in-frame clones and leaves some out. Of around 61,000 clones in the sample, 80% to 95% were seen once. The sequencing input was PBMCs. The receptors stem from a man aged 18 to 35 in good health and CMV-seropositive. CDR3s include the opening cysteine and the closing phenylalanine or tryptophan. Clone size appears in some rows only: once, few, many, or a class for an expanded clone.

>TRBV13|NA|13|TRBJ2-2
CASSFLASGELFF
>TRBV19|once|16|TRBJ1-5
CASSIFSRGINQPQHF
>TRBV19|NA|15|TRBJ2-7
CASSPRTSGAYEQYF
>TRBV5-1|NA|14|TRBJ2-7
CASRQVQSSYEQYF
>TRBV6-1|NA|17|TRBJ1-2
CASSEAQLGQGDYGYTF
>TRBV7-9|NA|13|TRBJ1-2
CASSLLSGYGYTF
>TRBV6-6|NA|14|TRBJ1-4
CASRGGHANEKLFF
>TRBV7-6|NA|12|TRBJ2-1
CASSPHRDEQFF
>TRBV6-1|NA|16|TRBJ2-2
CASSDGQGGFTGELFF
>TRBV28|NA|13|TRBJ1-1
CASGRQGGTEAFF
>TRBV29-1|NA|15|TRBJ2-5
CSVAPASGKGETQYF
>TRBV2|NA|16|TRBJ1-5
CASSERGQGAGQPQHF
>TRBV30|NA|15|TRBJ2-1
CAWATRGTSGREQFF
>TRBV7-9|NA|15|TRBJ1-5
CASSLNRDSNQPQHF
>TRBV5-5|NA|16|TRBJ2-7
CASSPEIVAGYYEQYF
>TRBV30|few|13|TRBJ1-1
CAWDRNLGTEAFF
>TRBV7-9|once|15|TRBJ2-5
CASSLSSRVGETQYF
>TRBV28|NA|13|TRBJ2-1
CATLAGGPVEQFF
>TRBV19|few|15|TRBJ2-7
CASSPLGTDSYEQYF
>TRBV30|NA|15|TRBJ1-5
CAWNSGRPSNQPQHF
>TRBV30|NA|14|TRBJ1-1
CAWSHSVSATEAFF
>TRBV19|NA|14|TRBJ2-7
CASSIWQGNGEQYF
>TRBV9|NA|16|TRBJ2-2
CASSEGFSAYTGELFF
>TRBV4-1|NA|17|TRBJ2-1
CASSQGLAEHTYNEQFF
>TRBV13|NA|16|TRBJ1-2
CASSVTGPSPNYGYTF
>TRBV30|NA|13|TRBJ2-5
CAWDHRGGETQYF
>TRBV14|once|15|TRBJ2-3
CASGGLAGTTDTQYF
>TRBV11-2|NA|15|TRBJ2-7
CASSLDPGGMYEQYF
>TRBV19|NA|17|TRBJ1-5
CASTKWGGDVSNQPQHF
>TRBV4-1|NA|13|TRBJ2-7
CASSQSPGMPEYF
>TRBV30|NA|15|TRBJ1-4
CAWSVRPDGAEKLFF
>TRBV29-1|NA|16|TRBJ1-4
CSVGGQGNSGGEKLFF